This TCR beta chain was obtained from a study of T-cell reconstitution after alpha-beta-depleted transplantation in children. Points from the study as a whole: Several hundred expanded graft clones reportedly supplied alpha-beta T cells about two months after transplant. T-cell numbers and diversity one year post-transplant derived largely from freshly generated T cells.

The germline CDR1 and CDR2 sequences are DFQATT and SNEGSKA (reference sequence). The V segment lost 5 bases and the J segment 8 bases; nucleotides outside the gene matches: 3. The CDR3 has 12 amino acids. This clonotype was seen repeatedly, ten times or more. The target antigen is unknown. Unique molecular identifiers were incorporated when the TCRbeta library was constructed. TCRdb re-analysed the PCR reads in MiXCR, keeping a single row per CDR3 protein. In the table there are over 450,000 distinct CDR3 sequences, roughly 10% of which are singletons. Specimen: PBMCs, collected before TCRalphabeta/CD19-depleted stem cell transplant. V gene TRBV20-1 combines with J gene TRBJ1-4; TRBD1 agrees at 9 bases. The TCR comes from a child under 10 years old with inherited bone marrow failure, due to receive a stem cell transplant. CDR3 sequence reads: CSAWDRDEKLFF. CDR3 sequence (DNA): TGCAGTGCTTGGGACAGGGACGAAAAACTGTTTTTT.